The clone carrying this T cell receptor (beta chain) was recorded only once. This record comes from a study of blood T cell repertoires in COVID-19. Study information: Specimens from acute and convalescent COVID-19 originated in the United States, Italy and Spain. Sources were T cells, B-cell-depleted T cells, or PBMCs; the material itself was cDNA or gDNA.

Germline-derived CDR1 and CDR2 are KGHSH and LQKENI. The length of the CDR3 is 15 residues. V gave up 3 bases and J gave up 10 bases; unmatched junction bases: 7. Original processing methods: Estimates of nucleated cell counts were drawn from the amplification of reference gene primers. This table comes from immunoSEQ multiplex PCR, and its TCRdb copy is limited to in-frame clones, with some not included. The D gene and trimming were derived from the DNA, and the V and J assignments and clone size from that table. The table records about 160,000 clones, roughly nine tenths of them present only once. The source material was peripheral blood. The V gene is TRBV18, the J gene TRBJ1-6, with TRBD1 identical over 9 bases. The receptor's source is a man aged 55-75 years with active or convalescent COVID-19. The CDR3 protein is CASSPIWDRDSPLHF. The CDR3 bases are TGTGCCAGCTCACCGATTTGGGACAGGGACTCACCCCTCCACTTT.